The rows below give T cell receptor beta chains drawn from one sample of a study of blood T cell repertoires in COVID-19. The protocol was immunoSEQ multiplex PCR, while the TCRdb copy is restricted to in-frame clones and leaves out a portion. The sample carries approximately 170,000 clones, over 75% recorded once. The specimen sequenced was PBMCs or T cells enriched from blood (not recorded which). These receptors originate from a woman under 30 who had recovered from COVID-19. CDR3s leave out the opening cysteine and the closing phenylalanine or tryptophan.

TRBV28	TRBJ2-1	ATLGAGGANEQF
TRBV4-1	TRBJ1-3	ASSQVPPGHPSGNTIY
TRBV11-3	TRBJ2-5	ASSGDRGETQY
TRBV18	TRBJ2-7	ASSPGLEGLEQY
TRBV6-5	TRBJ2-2	ASRSTTRKTGELF
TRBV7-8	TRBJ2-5	ASSLSASGGQETQY
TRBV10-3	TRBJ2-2	AISDLAGNTGELF
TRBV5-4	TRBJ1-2	ASSSQGQNGYT
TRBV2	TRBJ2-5	ASRLTGLASETQY
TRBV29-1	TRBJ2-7	SVEGGGIYEQY
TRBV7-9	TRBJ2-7	ASSPTGGPYEQY
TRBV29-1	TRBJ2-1	SVEGLSNVGNEQF
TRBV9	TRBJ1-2	ASSVEGGSNYGYT
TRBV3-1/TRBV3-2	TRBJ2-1	ASSSSGIYNEQF
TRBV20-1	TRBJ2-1	SVETYNEQF
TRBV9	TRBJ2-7	ASSKTVSSYEQY
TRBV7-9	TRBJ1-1	ASSSLQGIRLNTEAF
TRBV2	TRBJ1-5	ASRQGINQPQH
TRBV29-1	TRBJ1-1	SVGQGGVGTEAF
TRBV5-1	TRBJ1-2	ASSTSPGEGYT
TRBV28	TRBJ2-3	ASHSLGQFTDTQY
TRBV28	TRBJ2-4	ASSLLAAKGGNIQY
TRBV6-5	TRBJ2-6	ASNPDNSGANVLT
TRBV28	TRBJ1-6	ATSPGRGRSPLH
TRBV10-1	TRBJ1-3	ASSDPGESSGNTIY
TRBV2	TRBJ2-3	ARSGTDTLTDTQY
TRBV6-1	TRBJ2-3	ASSESGFTDTQY
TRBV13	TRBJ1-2	ASSLGRAAGDYGYT
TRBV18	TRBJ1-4	ASSNRRTGDEKLF
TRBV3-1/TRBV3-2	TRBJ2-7	ASSQGGGWSEQY
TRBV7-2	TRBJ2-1	ASSLRIANEQF
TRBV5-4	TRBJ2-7	ASSLGQDPSYEQY
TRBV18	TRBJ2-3	ASSPLITDTQY
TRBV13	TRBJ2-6	ASSLQGAGANVLT
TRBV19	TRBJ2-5	ASSGPLVETQY
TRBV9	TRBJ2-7	ASSGPGQGFSYEQY
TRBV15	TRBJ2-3	ATSTGLAFATQY
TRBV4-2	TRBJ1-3	ASSQEIKSSGNTIY
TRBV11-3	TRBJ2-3	ASSLDSSSGGTDTQY
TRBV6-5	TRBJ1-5	ASRATGDGNQPQH
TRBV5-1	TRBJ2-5	ASSLAGGALRRAQY
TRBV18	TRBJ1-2	ASSHPGQGDYGYT
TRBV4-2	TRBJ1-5	ASSPGGSNQPQH
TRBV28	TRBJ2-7	ASSLPGLTYEQY
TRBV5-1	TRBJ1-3	ASSLPQGEGNTIY
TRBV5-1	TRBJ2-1	ASSLAPSGTLNEQF